The T cell receptor beta chain described here comes from a study of blood T cell repertoires in COVID-19. Study details: Spain, Italy and the United States supplied samples that represented acute and convalescent COVID-19.

Symptom resolution, clearance, or two negative PCRs marked donors in Cohort 3 as recovered. In the original processing: Nucleated cell number was recorded as an estimate derived from reference gene primer amplification. Repertoires were generated with immunoSEQ multiplex PCR, while TCRdb's copy carries only in-frame clones and drops some. V and J calls and clone size follow that table, whereas D and trimming were derived from the DNA. The data contain about 160,000 clones, 85% to 90% of them singletons. This CDR3 contains 16 residues. The ends lost 0 bases at V and 0 bases at J; junction bases unmatched: 4. From germline, CDR1 is SGHDT and CDR2 YYEEEE.

V gene TRBV5-6 combines with J gene TRBJ1-2; TRBD1 matches 8 bases. Material for sequencing was PBMCs or T cells enriched from blood (not recorded which). The sequence was obtained from a woman aged 50 to 60 who had recovered from COVID-19. The CDR3 sequence: CASSLAGTGSNYGYTF. The CDR3 DNA reads as TGTGCCAGCAGCTTGGCCGGGACAGGTTCTAACTATGGCTACACCTTC.